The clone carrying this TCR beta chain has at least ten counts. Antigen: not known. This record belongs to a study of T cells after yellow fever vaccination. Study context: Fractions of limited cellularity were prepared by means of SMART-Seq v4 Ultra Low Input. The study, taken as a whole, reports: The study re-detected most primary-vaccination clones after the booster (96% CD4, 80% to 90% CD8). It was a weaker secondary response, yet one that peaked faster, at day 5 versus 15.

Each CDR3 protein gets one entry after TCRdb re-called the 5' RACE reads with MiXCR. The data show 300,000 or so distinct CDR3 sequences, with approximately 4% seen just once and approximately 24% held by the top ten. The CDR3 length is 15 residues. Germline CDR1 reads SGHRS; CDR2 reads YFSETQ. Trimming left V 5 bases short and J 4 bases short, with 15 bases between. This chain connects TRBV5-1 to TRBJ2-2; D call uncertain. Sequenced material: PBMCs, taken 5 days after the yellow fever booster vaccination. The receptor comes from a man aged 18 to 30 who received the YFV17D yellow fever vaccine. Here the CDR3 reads CASRPRTDLTGELFF. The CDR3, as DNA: TGCGCCAGCAGACCCAGGACGGACCTCACCGGGGAGCTGTTTTTT.